This T cell receptor (beta chain) was sequenced for a study of T cell changes during pregnancy in multiple sclerosis. Data came from immunoSEQ multiplex PCR; TCRdb stores just in-frame clones and leaves some out. The sample lists over 40,000 clones, roughly 91% occurring once. Trimming removed 4 bases from V and 4 bases from J, with 17 bases in between. CDR3 length: 17 amino acids. Germline CDR1 reads SGHVS; CDR2 reads FNYEAQ. This specimen consisted of CD8+ T cells from peripheral blood mononuclear cells, obtained after pregnancy. The origin of this receptor is a female donor in good health, enrolled as a control in a pregnancy study. The chain has TRBV7-6 and TRBJ2-6; possibly TRBD2 for D (6 bases). DNA for the CDR3: TGTGCCAGCAGCTATTTTGGAGGGTCTGCGGGGGCCAACGTCCTGACTTTC. Its protein product is CASSYFGGSAGANVLTF. The whole variable domain, remainder taken from reference TRBV7-6 and TRBJ2-6, is GAGVSQSPRYKVTKRGQDVALRCDPISGHVSLYWYRQALGQGPEFLTYFNYEAQQDKSGLPNDRFSAERPEGSISTLTIQRTEQRDSAMYRCASSYFGGSAGANVLTFGAGSRLTVL.